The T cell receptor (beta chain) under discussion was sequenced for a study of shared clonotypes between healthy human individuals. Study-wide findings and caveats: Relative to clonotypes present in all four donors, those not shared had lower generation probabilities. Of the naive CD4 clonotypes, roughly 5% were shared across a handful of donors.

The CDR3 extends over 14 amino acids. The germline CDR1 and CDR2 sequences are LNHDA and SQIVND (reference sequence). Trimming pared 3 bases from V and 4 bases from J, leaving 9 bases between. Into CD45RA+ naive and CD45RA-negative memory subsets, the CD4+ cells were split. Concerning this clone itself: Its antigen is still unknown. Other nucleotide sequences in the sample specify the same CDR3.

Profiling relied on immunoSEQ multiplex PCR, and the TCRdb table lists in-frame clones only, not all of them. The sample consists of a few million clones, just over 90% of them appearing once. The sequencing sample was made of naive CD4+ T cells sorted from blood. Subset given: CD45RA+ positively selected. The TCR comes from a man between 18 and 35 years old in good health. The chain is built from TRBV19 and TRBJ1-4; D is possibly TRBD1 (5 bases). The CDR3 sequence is CASSIAGFNEKLFF. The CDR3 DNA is TGTGCCAGTAGTATCGCAGGGTTTAATGAAAAACTGTTTTTT.